This T cell receptor beta chain was retrieved from a study of cytomegalovirus exposure and HLA in healthy donors. The ends were cut back, 4 bases at V and 0 bases at J, with 13 bases in the middle. Germline CDR1 and CDR2: SGHRS and YFSETQ. The CDR3 loop spans 16 amino acids. 60 Vbeta and 13 Jbeta primers were used in PCR. This table comes from immunoSEQ multiplex PCR, and its TCRdb copy is limited to in-frame clones, with some not included. This table holds around 71,000 clones. The rearrangement joins TRBV5-1 to TRBJ2-2; TRBD1 is a possible D gene (6 bases). This receptor was identified in a woman aged 25 to 45 in good health and CMV-seronegative. The sequencing sample was made of PBMCs. CDR3 protein: CASSQGTTPNTGELFF. The DNA of the CDR3 is TGCGCCAGCAGCCAAGGGACAACCCCGAACACCGGGGAGCTGTTTTTT.